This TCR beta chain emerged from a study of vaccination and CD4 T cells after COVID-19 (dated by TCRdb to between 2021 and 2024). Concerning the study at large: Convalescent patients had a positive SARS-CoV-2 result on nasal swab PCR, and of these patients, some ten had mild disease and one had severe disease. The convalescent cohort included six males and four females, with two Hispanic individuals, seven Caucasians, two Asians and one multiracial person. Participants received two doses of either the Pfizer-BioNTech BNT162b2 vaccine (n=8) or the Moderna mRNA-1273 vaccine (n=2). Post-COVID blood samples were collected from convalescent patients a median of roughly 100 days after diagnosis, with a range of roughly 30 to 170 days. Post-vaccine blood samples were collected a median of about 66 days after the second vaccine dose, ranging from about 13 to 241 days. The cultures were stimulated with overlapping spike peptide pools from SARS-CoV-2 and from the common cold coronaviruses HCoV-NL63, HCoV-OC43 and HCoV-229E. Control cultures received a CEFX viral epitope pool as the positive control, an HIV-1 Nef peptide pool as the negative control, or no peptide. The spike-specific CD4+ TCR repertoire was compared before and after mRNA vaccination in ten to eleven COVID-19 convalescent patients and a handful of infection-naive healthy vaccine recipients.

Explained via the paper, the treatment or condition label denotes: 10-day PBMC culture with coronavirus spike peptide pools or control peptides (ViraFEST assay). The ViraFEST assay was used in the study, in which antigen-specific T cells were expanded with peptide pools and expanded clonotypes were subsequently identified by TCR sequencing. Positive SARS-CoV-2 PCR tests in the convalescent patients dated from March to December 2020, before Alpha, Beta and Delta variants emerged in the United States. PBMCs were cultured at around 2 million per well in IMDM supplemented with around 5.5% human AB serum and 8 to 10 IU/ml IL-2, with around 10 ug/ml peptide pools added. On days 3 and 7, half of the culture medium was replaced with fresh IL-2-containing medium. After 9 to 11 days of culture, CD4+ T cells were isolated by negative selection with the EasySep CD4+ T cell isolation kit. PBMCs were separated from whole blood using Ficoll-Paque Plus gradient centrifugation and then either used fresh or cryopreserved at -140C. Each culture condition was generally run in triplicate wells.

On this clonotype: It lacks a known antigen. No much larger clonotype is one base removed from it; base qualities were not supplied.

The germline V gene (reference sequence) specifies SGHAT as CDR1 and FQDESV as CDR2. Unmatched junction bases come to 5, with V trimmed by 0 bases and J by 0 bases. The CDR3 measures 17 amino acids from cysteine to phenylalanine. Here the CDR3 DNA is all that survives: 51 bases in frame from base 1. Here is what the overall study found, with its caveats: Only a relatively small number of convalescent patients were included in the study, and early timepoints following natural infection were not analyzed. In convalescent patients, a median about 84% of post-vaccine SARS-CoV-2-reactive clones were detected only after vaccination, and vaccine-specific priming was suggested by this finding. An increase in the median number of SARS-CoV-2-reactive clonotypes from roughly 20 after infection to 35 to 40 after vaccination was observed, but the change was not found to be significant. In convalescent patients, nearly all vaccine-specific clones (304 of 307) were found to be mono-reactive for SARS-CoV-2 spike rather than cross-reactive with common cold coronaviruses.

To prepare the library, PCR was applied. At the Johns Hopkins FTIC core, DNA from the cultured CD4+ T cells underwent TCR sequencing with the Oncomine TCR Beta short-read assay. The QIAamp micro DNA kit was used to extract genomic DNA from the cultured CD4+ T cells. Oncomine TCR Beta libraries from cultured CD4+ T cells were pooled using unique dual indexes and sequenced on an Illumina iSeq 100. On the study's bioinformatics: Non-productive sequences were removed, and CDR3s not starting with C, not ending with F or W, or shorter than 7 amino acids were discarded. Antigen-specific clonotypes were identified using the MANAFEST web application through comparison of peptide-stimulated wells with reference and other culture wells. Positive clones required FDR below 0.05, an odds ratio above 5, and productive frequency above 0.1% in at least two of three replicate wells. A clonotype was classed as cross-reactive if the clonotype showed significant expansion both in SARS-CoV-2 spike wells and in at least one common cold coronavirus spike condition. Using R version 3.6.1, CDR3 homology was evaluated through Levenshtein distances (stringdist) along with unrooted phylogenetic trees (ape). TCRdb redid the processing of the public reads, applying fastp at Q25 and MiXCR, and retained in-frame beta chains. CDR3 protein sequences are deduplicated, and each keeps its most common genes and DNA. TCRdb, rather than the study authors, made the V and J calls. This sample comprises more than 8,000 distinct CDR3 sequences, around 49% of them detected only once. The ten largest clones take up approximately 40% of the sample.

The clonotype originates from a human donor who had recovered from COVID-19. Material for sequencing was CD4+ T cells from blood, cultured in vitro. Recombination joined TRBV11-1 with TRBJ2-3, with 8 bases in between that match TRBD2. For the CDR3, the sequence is CASSLATGTRSTDTQYF. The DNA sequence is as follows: TGTGCCAGCAGCTTAGCCACCGGGACTAGAAGCACAGATACGCAGTATTTT.